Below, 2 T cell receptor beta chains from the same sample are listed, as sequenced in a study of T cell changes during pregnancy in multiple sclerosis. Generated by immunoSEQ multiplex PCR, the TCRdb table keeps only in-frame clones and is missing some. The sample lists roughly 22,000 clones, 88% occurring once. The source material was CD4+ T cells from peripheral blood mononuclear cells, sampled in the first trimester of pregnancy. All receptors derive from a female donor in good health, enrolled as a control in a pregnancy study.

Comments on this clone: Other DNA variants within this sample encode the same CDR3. CDR3 bases: TGTGCCAGCTCACCTAGGACTAGCGGCCAAGAGACCCAGTACTTC. Amino acid sequence: CASSPRTSGQETQYF. The chain carries TRBV18 and TRBJ2-5; 10 bases map to TRBD2. CDR3 length: 15 amino acids. V was clipped by 3 bases and J by 1 base; unmatched bases: 2. The germline V gene has CDR1 KGHSH and CDR2 LQKENI. Combining the CDR3 with reference TRBV18 and TRBJ2-5 gives the whole variable domain NAGVMQNPRHLVRRRGQEARLRCSPMKGHSHVYWYRQLPEEGLKFMVYLQKENIIDESGMPKERFSAEFPKEGPSILRIQQVVRGDSAAYFCASSPRTSGQETQYFGPGTRLLVL.

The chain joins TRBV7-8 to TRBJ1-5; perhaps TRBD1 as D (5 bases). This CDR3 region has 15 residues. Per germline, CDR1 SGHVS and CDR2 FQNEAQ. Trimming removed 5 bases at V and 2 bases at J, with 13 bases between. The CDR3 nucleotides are TGTGCCAGCAGCGCGAATCGGGGGGGCAATCAGCCCCAGCATTTT. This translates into CASSANRGGNQPQHF.